The 27 T cell receptor beta chains reported below all come from one sample, sequenced in a study of blood T cells in healthy people across ages (dated by TCRdb to 2015 to 2017). The library was obtained by 5' RACE. Instrument on record: Illumina HiSeq 2500. A second 7 to 11 cycle PCR used a sample-barcoded 5' primer and a J-beta primer mix. The raw public data were reprocessed by TCRdb itself: fastp quality trimming at Q25, MiXCR clonotype calling, in-frame beta chains only. When rows share a CDR3 protein, they turn into one entry using the most common DNA and genes. The sample records 1.5 million to 2 million distinct CDR3 sequences, almost 35% of which are singletons. The ten largest clones take up about 11% of the sample. Sequencing was performed on blood. The receptors shown here come from a woman aged 25 to 45 in good health.

This clonotype has more than one count but fewer than ten. The gene calls are TRBV5-6 and TRBJ1-4, with 8 bases matching TRBD1. CDR1 is SGHDT, CDR2 YYEEEE, per germline. With 4 bases clipped from V and 7 bases from J, the junction kept 6 bases outside the gene matches. The CDR3 has 14 amino acids. CDR3 bases: TGTGCCAGCAGCCCGGGACAGGAGAGTGAAAAACTGTTTTTT. It is translated as CASSPGQESEKLFF.

This clonotype occurred once. V usage is TRBV2 and J usage is TRBJ1-2; the D gene is possibly TRBD1 (5 bases). V lost 6 bases and J lost 8, with 28 bases in between. CDR1 is SNHLY, CDR2 FYNNEI, per germline. The CDR3 is 17 residues long. This CDR3 is CASRPDRDSLKSWGYTF. CDR3 in DNA: TGTGCCAGCAGACCCGACCGGGACTCTCTAAAGTCTTGGGGCTACACCTTC.

The genes are TRBV5-1 and TRBJ1-1; TRBD1 agrees at 10 bases. V dropped 2 bases and J dropped 7; count of bases not matched to a gene: 11. This CDR3 region has 16 residues. Germline V gene sequence: CDR1 SGHRS, CDR2 YFSETQ. CDR3 bases: TGCGCCAGCAGCTTTCGACAGGGGGCTACCTCTGGTGAAGCTTTCTTT. Translated: CASSFRQGATSGEAFF.

The chain carries TRBV7-8 and TRBJ2-1; 7 bases line up with TRBD2. The V and J ends lost 1 base and 4 bases, in that order; junction bases with no gene match: 7. CDR1 is SGHVS, CDR2 FQNEAQ, per germline. This CDR3 has 16 amino acids. The CDR3 DNA reads TGTGCCAGCAGCTTAGACAATGGCGGGGGATACAATGAGCAGTTCTTC. Protein product: CASSLDNGGGYNEQFF.

Turning to this clonotype: The junction departs from the called germline gene at one end, perhaps through a read error. The chain links TRBV20-1 to TRBJ2-1, with D possibly matching TRBD2 (6 bases). Germline CDR1 and CDR2: DFQATT and SNEGSKA (reference sequence). The CDR3 loop spans 14 amino acids. In nucleotides, the CDR3 is TGCAGTGCTGGAGACTGGCGGGGATACAATGAGCAGTTCTTC. Its protein product is CSAGDWRGYNEQFF.

This clonotype was detected a few times. The chain links TRBV7-3 to TRBJ1-2; a weak D match, TRBD1 (6 bases). This CDR3 region has 14 residues. Germline V CDR1 and CDR2: SGHTA, FQGTGA. With 5 bases removed from V and 5 bases from J, the gap between germline ends came to 15 bases. The CDR3 DNA reads TGTGCCAGCAGCCAGGGACACCCCGGGTATGGCTACACCTTC. Amino acid sequence: CASSQGHPGYGYTF. The whole variable domain, remainder taken from reference TRBV7-3 and TRBJ1-2, is GAGVSQTPSNKVTEKGKYVELRCDPISGHTALYWYRQSLGQGPEFLIYFQGTGAADDSGLPNDRFFAVRPEGSVSTLKIQRTERGDSAVYLCASSQGHPGYGYTFGSGTRLTVV.

The gene calls are TRBV7-9 and TRBJ1-5; D gene ambiguous. The CDR3 spans 12 residues. The V and J ends lost 8 bases and 7 bases respectively, with 12 bases between them. CDR1 SEHNR and CDR2 FQNEAQ come from the germline V gene (reference sequence). CDR3 region: CASGGREQPQHF. CDR3 coding DNA: TGTGCCAGCGGCGGGAGGGAGCAGCCCCAGCATTTT. Variable domain in full (rest from reference TRBV7-9 and TRBJ1-5): DTGVSQNPRHKITKRGQNVTFRCDPISEHNRLYWYRQTLGQGPEFLTYFQNEAQLEKSRLLSDRFSAERPKGSFSTLEIQRTEQGDSAMYLCASGGREQPQHFGDGTRLSIL.

The chain has TRBV7-3 and TRBJ1-6; TRBD1 matches 7 bases. V gave up 4 bases and J gave up 5 bases; unmatched junction bases: 2. The CDR3 length is 14 residues. The germline gives CDR1 SGHTA, CDR2 FQGTGA. The CDR3 region is CASSSTGNNSPLHF. The CDR3 nucleotides read TGTGCCAGCAGCTCGACAGGGAATAATTCACCCCTCCACTTT.

This clonotype occurred a few times. V gene TRBV6-5 combines with J gene TRBJ2-1; no clear D gene. Germline V CDR1 and CDR2: MNHEY, SVGAGI. The CDR3 extends over 16 amino acids. The V and J ends lost 0 bases and 1 base respectively, with 10 bases between them. The CDR3 region has the DNA TGTGCCAGCAGTTACTCTGACGCGTCTTCCTACAATGAGCAGTTCTTC. It codes for CASSYSDASSYNEQFF.

As to this clonotype: A much larger clone differs from this one at a single base, so this may be a read error. The chain employs TRBV4-1 and TRBJ2-5; D ambiguous. Germline CDR1 MGHRA, CDR2 YSYEKL. The CDR3 sequence is 15 residues long. The CDR3 region is CASSQDRGLVETRYF. CDR3 sequence (DNA): TGCGCCAGCAGCCAAGATCGAGGATTAGTTGAGACCCGGTACTTC.

There are a few counts of this clonotype. The V and J genes are TRBV11-2 and TRBJ2-7; the D is unclear. V was shortened by 0 bases and J by 3 bases, with 9 bases between the two germline ends. CDR3 length equals 14 residues. Germline loops: CDR1 SGHAT, CDR2 FQNNGV. CDR3 residues: CASSLDRKSYEQYF. In DNA, the CDR3 is TGTGCCAGCAGCTTAGACAGGAAGAGCTACGAGCAGTACTTC.

This clonotype was seen a few times. The rearrangement joins TRBV20-1 to TRBJ2-7; the match to TRBD1 covers 8 bases. The CDR3 has 14 amino acids. Germline values: CDR1 DFQATT, CDR2 SNEGSKA (reference sequence). Trimming at V came to 6 bases and at J to 0 bases, leaving 7 bases not matched to a gene. CDR3 loop: CSAWDRSSSYEQYF. The CDR3 region has the DNA TGCAGTGCCTGGGACAGGTCTAGCTCCTACGAGCAGTACTTC.

The CDR3 DNA reads TGTGCCACCAGTGATATCCCGGGACTAGCGGGAGGCAATGAGCAGTTCTTC. This gives the protein CATSDIPGLAGGNEQFF. The chain links TRBV24-1 to TRBJ2-1, with 15 bases matching TRBD2. Germline V lookup: CDR1 KGHDR, CDR2 SFDVKD. V lost 3 bases to trimming and J lost 6 bases; unmatched junction nucleotides: 5. The CDR3 is made up of 17 amino acids.

This clonotype was seen a few times. The rearrangement links TRBV6-5 to TRBJ2-7, with 9 positions matching TRBD1. V shed 2 bases, J shed 6 bases, and the junction held 8 bases outside the gene matches. This CDR3 is built from 15 residues. Per the germline V gene, CDR1 is MNHEY and CDR2 is SVGAGI. The CDR3 DNA sequence: TGTGCCAGCAGTTACGGGGGACAGGGTATCCGCGAGCAGTACTTC. This sequence encodes CASSYGGQGIREQYF.

This chain connects TRBV9 to TRBJ1-6; D may be TRBD1 (5 bases). CDR3 size: 15 residues. Germline lookup yields CDR1 SGDLS and CDR2 YYNGEE. Trimming removed 4 bases at V and 10 bases at J, with 18 bases between. The CDR3 nucleotides are TGTGCCAGCAGCCGAGAGGGAGCTGGGGGGTCACCCCTCCACTTT. It is translated as CASSREGAGGSPLHF.

The chain has TRBV11-1 and TRBJ1-2; D is unresolved. This CDR3 is built from 15 residues. The V and J ends lost 5 bases and 8 bases respectively, with 21 bases between them. Per germline, CDR1 SGHAT and CDR2 FQDESV (reference sequence). CDR3 amino acids: CASSREITAWEGYTF. CDR3 sequence (DNA): TGTGCCAGCAGCCGAGAGATTACAGCTTGGGAGGGCTACACCTTC.

CDR3 DNA sequence: TGTGCCAGCAGCCAAGGGACGGCGGGACAGGGGAACACTGAAGCTTTCTTT. It is translated as CASSQGTAGQGNTEAFF. V usage is TRBV4-2 and J usage is TRBJ1-1; 9 nucleotides line up with TRBD1. CDR3 length equals 17 residues. Germline lookup yields CDR1 LGHNA and CDR2 YNFKEQ. V shed 1 base and J 1 base; nucleotides not matched to a gene: 7.

Concerning this clonotype: A much larger clone sits a single nucleotide away, making a read error possible. The V call is TRBV20-1, the J call TRBJ2-5, with 10 bases fitting TRBD2. J gave up 5 bases and V 6 bases, and 15 bases lay outside the gene matches. The germline gives CDR1 DFQATT, CDR2 SNEGSKA (reference sequence). This CDR3 is built from 16 residues. The CDR3: CSAQDWSGRARETQYF. CDR3 nucleotides: TGCAGTGCCCAGGACTGGAGCGGGAGGGCGAGGGAGACCCAGTACTTC.

Notes on this clonotype: A much larger clone is a single base away; this may be a read error. This chain joins TRBV5-1 and TRBJ2-1; TRBD2 aligns across 10 bases. J gave up 6 bases and V 7 bases, and 13 bases lay outside the gene matches. This CDR3 spans 16 amino acids. Per the germline V gene, CDR1 is SGHRS and CDR2 is YFSETQ. The CDR3 nucleotides are TGCGCCAGCGGACCTAGCGGGAGTGGGCCCTTCAATGAGCAGTTCTTC. It is translated as CASGPSGSGPFNEQFF.

Regarding this clonotype: A single base separates this from a much larger clone, so it may be a read error. The genes are TRBV29-1 and TRBJ2-1, with 10 positions matching TRBD1. The CDR3 is made up of 14 amino acids. CDR1 and CDR2 (germline): SQVTM, ANQGSEA. CDR3 protein: CSVTGTGVYDEQFF. The CDR3 DNA sequence: TGCAGCGTTACCGGGACAGGGGTCTACGATGAGCAGTTCTTC.

This clonotype was found a few times. This sequence joins TRBV3-1 and TRBJ2-7, with 11 bases fitting TRBD1. Germline trimming cut 0 bases from V and 4 bases from J; bases unmatched to any gene: 11. The CDR3 is 18 residues long. Germline V CDR1 and CDR2: LGHDT, YNNKEL (reference sequence). CDR3 region: CASSQELEWDRGIYEQYF. The CDR3 DNA is TGTGCCAGCAGCCAAGAATTGGAGTGGGACAGGGGGATATACGAGCAGTACTTC.

This clonotype was detected only a few times. J is TRBJ2-3 and V is TRBV29-1, with 12 bases lining up with TRBD2. There are 14 residues in the CDR3. Germline CDR1 reads SQVTM; CDR2 reads ANQGSEA. V was pared by 4 bases and J by 6 bases, with 5 bases of the junction left unmatched. DNA of the CDR3: TGCAGCGTTGGGGACCTAGCGGGAGGGGATACGCAGTATTTT. This sequence encodes CSVGDLAGGDTQYF.

The sample holds a few counts of this clonotype. The chain recombines TRBV3-1 with TRBJ2-5; D is undetermined. The V and J ends lost 0 bases and 5 bases respectively, with 10 bases between them. Germline CDR1 is LGHDT and CDR2 is YNNKEL (reference sequence). This CDR3 has 14 amino acids. Written as DNA, the CDR3 is TGTGCCAGCAGCCAAGATTGGTCGAGCGAGACCCAGTACTTC. Protein: CASSQDWSSETQYF.

This clonotype was seen more than once but under ten times. The CDR3 nucleotides are TGTGCCAGCAGCCCATTTTTAGGACACAATGAGCAGTTCTTC. Protein product: CASSPFLGHNEQFF. The rearrangement uses TRBV7-9 and TRBJ2-1; D unresolved. The CDR3 contains 14 residues. Trimming took off 5 bases at V and 5 bases at J, with 13 bases between the two ends. CDR1 is SEHNR, CDR2 FQNEAQ, per germline (reference sequence).

This clonotype was found a few times. The chain uses TRBV7-9 and TRBJ1-5, with D uncertain. With 6 bases removed from V and 10 bases from J, the gap between germline ends came to 13 bases. Germline V gene lookup returns CDR1 SEHNR and CDR2 FQNEAQ (reference sequence). This CDR3 is 12 amino acids long. The CDR3 sequence: CASSFSDLPQHF. The CDR3 coding sequence is TGTGCCAGCAGTTTCAGTGACCTCCCCCAGCATTTT.

This clonotype was seen a few times. One base away lies a much larger clone, so this may be a sequencing read error. CDR3 DNA: TGCAGTGCTGCCCCAGAGGTTACGCAGTATTTT. It specifies CSAAPEVTQYF. V and J are TRBV20-1 and TRBJ2-3; D gene unclear. V was shortened by 5 bases and J by 8 bases, with 11 bases between the two germline ends. This CDR3 comprises 11 residues. In germline, CDR1 is DFQATT, CDR2 SNEGSKA (reference sequence).

This clonotype was found once. A much bigger clone sits one base away, suggesting this may be a read error. J is TRBJ2-5 and V is TRBV7-9; D ambiguous. This CDR3 is built from 13 residues. The germline CDR1 and CDR2 sequences are SEHNR and FQNEAQ (reference sequence). The CDR3 region is CASSPRWQGTQYF. CDR3 nucleotides: TGTGCCAGCAGCCCTCGTTGGCAAGGGACCCAGTACTTC.